Following are 29 T cell receptor beta chains from one sample sequenced in a study of shared clonotypes between healthy human individuals (TCRdb year 2020). The library relied on the immunoSEQ multiplex PCR assay. What TCRdb holds here is the immuneACCESS table cut down to in-frame rearrangements. Part of the clones is not present; checked against another copy, under half of the missing clones reflect an unresolved V gene, and the others are unexplained. Here the sample has some 1,100,000 clones; 70% to 80% occur a single time. Of the sample, about 0.52% falls within the top ten clones. The sample consisted of memory CD4+ T cells from PBMCs. The cell subset or site tag for this specimen amounts to: CD45RA-negative fraction. These receptors were collected from a man aged 18-30 years in good health. Some clones in this sample may be carry-over from other donors' samples.

This clone was seen only a few times. This sequence joins TRBV11-2 and TRBJ1-4, with D hard to call. Trimming left V 3 bases short and J 2 bases short, with 13 bases between. CDR1 and CDR2 from the germline V gene are SGHAT and FQNNGV. The length of the CDR3 is 16 residues. CDR3 DNA: TGTGCCAGCAGCTTCCCGGGGATAGGCACTAATGAAAAACTGTTTTTT. Translation: CASSFPGIGTNEKLFF.

This chain joins TRBV27 and TRBJ2-7; 9 positions match TRBD1. The J segment lost 5 bases and the V segment lost 0 bases, leaving 5 bases of the junction unmatched. There are 15 residues in the CDR3. The germline gives CDR1 MNHEY, CDR2 SMNVEV (reference sequence). CDR3 DNA sequence: TGTGCCAGCAGTTTATCCGACAGGGGGGTCAACGAGCAGTACTTC. This gives the protein CASSLSDRGVNEQYF.

The V call is TRBV7-9, the J call TRBJ2-1, with 9 bases fitting TRBD2. With 5 bases clipped from V and 4 bases from J, the junction kept 9 bases outside the gene matches. Germline CDR1 SEHNR, CDR2 FQNEAQ (reference sequence). The CDR3 runs 16 residues. The CDR3 reads CASSATTGLAYNEQFF. Written as DNA, the CDR3 is TGTGCCAGCAGCGCAACGACGGGACTAGCATACAATGAGCAGTTCTTC. Full variable domain (rest looked up from reference TRBV7-9 and TRBJ2-1): DTGVSQNPRHKITKRGQNVTFRCDPISEHNRLYWYRQTLGQGPEFLTYFQNEAQLEKSRLLSDRFSAERPKGSFSTLEIQRTEQGDSAMYLCASSATTGLAYNEQFFGPGTRLTVL.

In its sample, this clone was seen many times. The DNA for the CDR3 is TGCAGCGTTGAGCGGCTAGCGGGAGATGCCCGATCCACAGATACGCAGTATTTT. Its translation is CSVERLAGDARSTDTQYF. The chain has TRBV29-1 and TRBJ2-3; 10 bases align to TRBD2. Germline CDR1 is SQVTM and CDR2 is ANQGSEA. Trimming at V came to 3 bases and at J to 2 bases, leaving 14 bases not matched to a gene. This CDR3 spans 18 amino acids.

Written as DNA, the CDR3 is TGTGCCAGTACCCAGCCGGGAGCTAACTATGGCTACACCTTC. Its translation: CASTQPGANYGYTF. V is TRBV19 and J is TRBJ1-2; D unresolved. CDR3 length equals 14 residues. Between the trimmed V and J ends, which lost 7 bases and 0 bases, there was a span of 12 bases. Germline V gene lookup returns CDR1 LNHDA and CDR2 SQIVND (reference sequence).

The chain recombines TRBV29-1 with TRBJ1-3; TRBD1 might be the D (5 bases). The CDR3 is 16 residues long. In germline, CDR1 is SQVTM, CDR2 ANQGSEA. V was shortened by 4 bases and J by 0 bases, with 16 bases between the two germline ends. The CDR3 here is CSVVVPGHSSGNTIYF. CDR3 DNA sequence: TGCAGCGTTGTGGTGCCGGGGCACTCCTCTGGAAACACCATATATTTT.

The CDR3 sequence is CATTGPIINTEAFF. CDR3 DNA sequence: TGTGCCACCACAGGGCCGATCATTAACACTGAAGCTTTCTTT. This rearrangement joins TRBV28 to TRBJ1-1; tentative D call: TRBD1 (6 bases). Between the trimmed V and J ends, which lost 10 bases and 2 bases, there was a span of 17 bases. CDR1 MDHEN and CDR2 SYDVKM come from the germline V gene. CDR3 length equals 14 residues. Together with reference TRBV28 and TRBJ1-1, the CDR3 gives the full variable domain: DVKVTQSSRYLVKRTGEKVFLECVQDMDHENMFWYRQDPGLGLRLIYFSYDVKMKEKGDIPEGYSVSREKKERFSLILESASTNQTSMYLCATTGPIINTEAFFGQGTRLTVV.

V usage is TRBV14 and J usage is TRBJ2-5, with D unresolved. The CDR3 has 12 residues. Germline CDR1 reads SGHDN; CDR2 reads FVKESK. V was pared by 4 bases and J by 5 bases, with 8 bases between. CDR3 protein: CASSPGRETQYF. CDR3 DNA: TGTGCCAGCAGCCCGGGCCGGGAGACCCAGTACTTC. Variable domain in full (rest from reference TRBV14 and TRBJ2-5): EAGVTQFPSHSVIEKGQTVTLRCDPISGHDNLYWYRRVMGKEIKFLLHFVKESKQDESGMPNNRFLAERTGGTYSTLKVQPAELEDSGVYFCASSPGRETQYFGPGTRLLVL.

This clone was observed a single time. This chain uses TRBV5-1 with TRBJ1-1; D not certain. CDR3 length: 15 residues. The V gene lost 0 bases and the J gene lost 0 bases, with 9 bases spanning the gap. Germline V gene data show CDR1 as SGHRS and CDR2 as YFSETQ. CDR3 coding DNA: TGCGCCAGCAGCTTGGGACCGGGATTGAACACTGAAGCTTTCTTT. Protein: CASSLGPGLNTEAFF.

The gene calls are TRBV2 and TRBJ1-1, with a tentative D call TRBD1 (5 bases). V lost 7 bases and J lost 1, with 13 bases in between. Germline V gene data show CDR1 as SNHLY and CDR2 as FYNNEI. The CDR3 covers 14 residues. DNA of the CDR3: TGTGCCAGCACAGATATCGACAGGAACACTGAAGCTTTCTTT. Protein sequence: CASTDIDRNTEAFF.

Regarding this clone: Other DNA sequences within the sample encode an identical CDR3. This chain joins TRBV5-4 and TRBJ2-3, with D perhaps given as TRBD1 or TRBD2 (6 bases each). CDR1 SGHNT and CDR2 YYREEE come from the germline V gene (reference sequence). The CDR3 runs 14 residues. The V gene lost 0 bases and the J gene lost 3 bases, with 8 bases spanning the gap. CDR3 in amino acids: CASSLGGATDTQYF. In DNA, the CDR3 is TGTGCCAGCAGCTTGGGGGGGGCGACAGATACGCAGTATTTT.

This chain uses TRBV7-2 with TRBJ2-7, with TRBD1 as a possible D gene (5 bases). V was clipped by 5 bases and J by 3 bases, with 20 bases between them. This CDR3 is 16 amino acids long. The V gene's germline CDR1 is SGHTA and CDR2 FQGNSA. The CDR3 is CASSPNFGVGDYEQYF. In DNA, the CDR3 is TGTGCCAGCAGCCCAAATTTTGGGGTAGGGGACTACGAGCAGTACTTC.

The chain carries TRBV5-1 and TRBJ2-5, with TRBD1 identical over 9 bases. Per the germline V gene, CDR1 is SGHRS and CDR2 is YFSETQ. The CDR3 extends over 15 amino acids. V was clipped by 0 bases and J by 4 bases; unmatched bases: 4. The CDR3 sequence is CASSLGQGGIETQYF. CDR3 in DNA: TGCGCCAGCAGCTTGGGACAGGGGGGAATAGAGACCCAGTACTTC. The variable domain in full, with the rest retrieved from reference TRBV5-1 and TRBJ2-5, is KAGVTQTPRYLIKTRGQQVTLSCSPISGHRSVSWYQQTPGQGLQFLFEYFSETQRNKGNFPGRFSGRQFSNSRSEMNVSTLELGDSALYLCASSLGQGGIETQYFGPGTRLLVL.

The rearrangement links TRBV5-1 to TRBJ2-1; TRBD1 matches at 7 bases. CDR3 length: 15 residues. Germline lookup yields CDR1 SGHRS and CDR2 YFSETQ. V was pared by 3 bases and J by 2 bases, with 5 bases of the junction left unmatched. CDR3 DNA: TGCGCCAGCAGCTCCTCCGGGACAGCCTACAATGAGCAGTTCTTC. Amino acids: CASSSSGTAYNEQFF.

The chain recombines TRBV6-1 with TRBJ1-2, with D possibly TRBD1 on 6 matching bases. The V end was cut by 0 bases, the J end by 6 bases, with 11 bases between. Germline CDR1 is MNHNS and CDR2 is SASEGT. The CDR3 is made up of 14 amino acids. CDR3 coding DNA: TGTGCCAGCAGTGAAGCGCGGGGGCTTCATGGCTACACCTTC. This sequence encodes CASSEARGLHGYTF.

The chain uses TRBV7-2 and TRBJ2-5, with D perhaps matching TRBD2 (5 bases). Trimming removed 1 base from V and 4 bases from J, with 13 bases in between. The germline V gene encodes CDR1 SGHTA and CDR2 FQGNSA. The CDR3 loop spans 15 amino acids. CDR3 amino acids: CASSLEVGVGETQYF. The CDR3 DNA reads as TGTGCCAGCAGCTTAGAGGTGGGAGTGGGAGAGACCCAGTACTTC.

The V and J genes are TRBV5-1 and TRBJ2-7; 7 bases are a match to TRBD1. The CDR3 is 16 residues long. CDR1 and CDR2 from the germline V gene are SGHRS and YFSETQ. The V segment lost 4 bases and the J segment 0 bases; nucleotides outside the gene matches: 10. The CDR3 DNA sequence: TGCGCCAGCAGCCCTTCCGGGACAGCCCTCTCCTACGAGCAGTACTTC. Its protein product is CASSPSGTALSYEQYF.

The V and J genes are TRBV5-1 and TRBJ1-1; unclear D gene. Per the germline V gene, CDR1 is SGHRS and CDR2 is YFSETQ. The V end lost 9 bases, the J end lost 6 bases, and 21 bases lay between the germline ends. CDR3 length: 14 residues. CDR3 bases: TGCGCCACTTCTAGTGGAGGGCAGGCAGCTGAAGCTTTCTTT. This codes for CATSSGGQAAEAFF.

The chain recombines TRBV9 with TRBJ1-4; weak D call: TRBD1 (5 bases). Germline V CDR1 and CDR2: SGDLS, YYNGEE. The CDR3 runs 15 residues. V lost 3 bases to trimming and J lost 8 bases, with 17 bases between them. CDR3 bases: TGTGCCAGCAGCGGGGACTCCGGCTGGGAGGAAAAACTGTTTTTT. This encodes CASSGDSGWEEKLFF. The full variable domain, in which reference TRBV9 and TRBJ1-4 provide the parts outside the CDR3, is DSGVTQTPKHLITATGQRVTLRCSPRSGDLSVYWYQQSLDQGLQFLIQYYNGEERAKGNILERFSAQQFPDLHSELNLSSLELGDSALYFCASSGDSGWEEKLFFGSGTQLSVL.

The J gene is TRBJ1-4, the V gene TRBV18; D is ambiguous. Germline assignment: CDR1 KGHSH and CDR2 LQKENI. The CDR3 is made up of 15 amino acids. The V and J ends lost 2 bases and 8 bases respectively, with 15 bases between them. CDR3 coding DNA: TGTGCCAGCTCACCAGCAGTAACCAAAGGGGAAAAACTGTTTTTT. Protein product: CASSPAVTKGEKLFF.

This clone appeared once. The chain joins TRBV28 to TRBJ1-1, with 9 bases identical to TRBD1. With V trimmed by 5 bases and J by 8 bases, 12 bases remained unmatched. Germline lookup yields CDR1 MDHEN and CDR2 SYDVKM. The CDR3 has 15 residues. This CDR3 is CASSLTGQGFEEAFF. CDR3 nucleotides: TGTGCCAGCAGTCTGACCGGACAGGGGTTCGAAGAAGCTTTCTTT.

The genes are TRBV18 and TRBJ1-1; 11 bases line up with TRBD1. Per the germline V gene, CDR1 is KGHSH and CDR2 is LQKENI. The CDR3 extends over 16 amino acids. V trimming: 5 bases; J trimming: 4 bases; junction bases outside the gene matches: 9. The CDR3 spells CASSENTGTGGTEAFF. CDR3 in DNA: TGTGCCAGCTCAGAGAATACCGGGACAGGGGGCACTGAAGCTTTCTTT.

The V gene is TRBV5-4, the J gene TRBJ1-5, with a weak D call TRBD1 (5 bases). V was pared by 0 bases and J by 2 bases, with 9 bases between. The CDR3 spans 15 residues. From germline, CDR1 is SGHNT and CDR2 YYREEE (reference sequence). The CDR3 spells CASSLGGTGNQPQHF. For the CDR3, the DNA is TGTGCCAGCAGCTTGGGAGGGACTGGCAATCAGCCCCAGCATTTT.

Notes on this clone: The junction differs from germline at one of its ends, possibly a read error. The chain is built from TRBV9 and TRBJ1-4; D call uncertain. This CDR3 has 14 residues. In germline, CDR1 is SGDLS, CDR2 YYNGEE. The DNA of the CDR3 is TGTACCAGCAGCCCCCGCCAAGGTAACGAAAAACTGTTTTTT. The encoded protein is CTSSPRQGNEKLFF.

This clone came up once. The rearrangement uses TRBV7-2 and TRBJ2-1; perhaps TRBD2 as D (6 bases). Germline CDR1 reads SGHTA; CDR2 reads FQGNSA. Trimming took 5 bases from V and 7 from J, leaving 24 bases between them. This CDR3 contains 17 residues. CDR3 bases: TGTGCCAGCAGCCGCCCGCTAGAGACTAGTGCTGAGAATGAGCAGTTCTTC. Translation gives CASSRPLETSAENEQFF.

Written as DNA, the CDR3 is TGTGCCAGCAGTAAAGGGACAGGGGTCTACGAGCAGTACTTC. Translation gives CASSKGTGVYEQYF. The rearrangement uses TRBV27 and TRBJ2-7; 10 nucleotides match TRBD1. The CDR3 is made up of 14 amino acids. The germline gives CDR1 MNHEY, CDR2 SMNVEV (reference sequence). After removal of 5 bases from V and 3 bases from J, the junction contained 4 bases not matched to a gene.

Remarks on this clone: The sample has other DNA sequences that encode this CDR3 too. The chain recombines TRBV7-2 with TRBJ1-1; no definite D call. CDR1 and CDR2 (germline): SGHTA, FQGNSA. The CDR3 loop spans 14 amino acids. Trimming cost V 5 bases and J 1 base, with 11 bases left between them. Written as DNA, the CDR3 is TGTGCCAGCAGCCCCTCCCGGGCGAACACTGAAGCTTTCTTT. This codes for CASSPSRANTEAFF.

The gene calls are TRBV30 and TRBJ2-7; TRBD2 aligns across 8 bases. V lost 3 bases, J lost 3 bases, and 7 bases stayed unmatched. CDR1 GTSNPN and CDR2 SVGIG come from the germline V gene (reference sequence). The CDR3 is made up of 14 amino acids. The CDR3 nucleotides read TGTGCCTGGAGGTTTTCCGGGGGGGGCTACGAGCAGTACTTC. It specifies CAWRFSGGGYEQYF.

The rearrangement links TRBV5-1 to TRBJ1-1; D unresolved. CDR1 SGHRS and CDR2 YFSETQ come from the germline V gene. There are 13 residues in the CDR3. V was trimmed by 4 bases and J by 0 bases, leaving 7 bases between them. CDR3 residues: CASSPGVNTEAFF. The CDR3 nucleotides read TGCGCCAGCAGCCCGGGTGTGAACACTGAAGCTTTCTTT.